These T cell receptor beta chains were read from a single sample in a study of blood T cell repertoires in COVID-19. The repertoire was sequenced with immunoSEQ multiplex PCR; TCRdb's copy has only in-frame clones and lacks some. The sample carries around 130,000 clones, approximately 77% recorded once. The source material was peripheral blood. The receptors were sampled from a human donor in a cohort sampled during active COVID-19. CDR3s include the opening cysteine and the closing phenylalanine or tryptophan. The order of the fields is D gene, J gene, clone size, V gene, CDR3 length, CDR3 protein, CDR3 DNA. The D gene is left open where the match is weak. Only part of the rows carry a size: once, few, many, or a class if the clone is expanded.

d_gene: .
j_gene: TRBJ1-2
abundance: .
v_gene: TRBV29-1
len: 13
CDR3aa: CSALAPENYGYTF
CDR3nt: TGCAGCGCCTTGGCCCCCGAAAACTATGGCTACACCTTC

d_gene: .
j_gene: TRBJ2-7
abundance: .
v_gene: TRBV12-3/TRBV12-4
len: 12
CDR3aa: CASRAGVGEQYF
CDR3nt: TGTGCCAGCAGAGCAGGGGTTGGCGAGCAGTACTTC

d_gene: TRBD1
j_gene: TRBJ1-5
abundance: once
v_gene: TRBV19
len: 15
CDR3aa: CATAPGQGINQPQHF
CDR3nt: TGTGCCACCGCCCCGGGACAGGGAATAAATCAGCCCCAGCATTTT

d_gene: TRBD2
j_gene: TRBJ2-7
abundance: .
v_gene: TRBV10-3
len: 15
CDR3aa: CAISQPAGGGLEQYF
CDR3nt: TGTGCCATCAGCCAGCCGGCGGGAGGAGGGCTCGAGCAGTACTTC

d_gene: .
j_gene: TRBJ2-2
abundance: .
v_gene: TRBV12-3/TRBV12-4
len: 12
CDR3aa: CASTQNTGELFF
CDR3nt: TGTGCCAGCACCCAGAACACCGGGGAGCTGTTTTTT

d_gene: .
j_gene: TRBJ1-2
abundance: .
v_gene: TRBV10-2
len: 13
CDR3aa: CASSEARNYGYTF
CDR3nt: TGCGCCAGCAGTGAGGCCAGAAACTATGGCTACACCTTC

d_gene: .
j_gene: TRBJ2-7
abundance: .
v_gene: TRBV4-1
len: 15
CDR3aa: CASSPRTGYTYEQYF
CDR3nt: TGCGCCAGCAGCCCGCGGACTGGGTATACCTACGAGCAGTACTTC

d_gene: .
j_gene: TRBJ2-7
abundance: .
v_gene: TRBV4-1
len: 14
CDR3aa: CASSQVGGTYEQYF
CDR3nt: TGCGCCAGCAGCCAAGTAGGCGGTACCTACGAGCAGTACTTC

d_gene: .
j_gene: TRBJ2-2
abundance: .
v_gene: TRBV19
len: 12
CDR3aa: CASTPYTGELFF
CDR3nt: TGTGCCAGTACTCCTTACACCGGGGAGCTGTTTTTT

d_gene: .
j_gene: TRBJ1-1
abundance: few
v_gene: TRBV25-1
len: 16
CDR3aa: CASSESLLYPNTEAFF
CDR3nt: TGTGCCAGCAGTGAATCCTTACTGTACCCGAACACTGAAGCTTTCTTT

d_gene: TRBD1
j_gene: TRBJ2-7
abundance: few
v_gene: TRBV30
len: 13
CDR3aa: CAWGGQPYYEQYF
CDR3nt: TGTGCCTGGGGGGGACAGCCTTACTACGAGCAGTACTTC

d_gene: .
j_gene: TRBJ2-7
abundance: few
v_gene: TRBV12-3/TRBV12-4
len: 13
CDR3aa: CASSLLAMGEQYF
CDR3nt: TGTGCCAGCAGTCTACTAGCTATGGGCGAGCAGTACTTC

d_gene: .
j_gene: TRBJ1-2
abundance: .
v_gene: TRBV7-9
len: 15
CDR3aa: CASSLASNRVYGYTF
CDR3nt: TGTGCCAGCAGCTTAGCGTCGAACAGGGTGTATGGCTACACCTTC

d_gene: .
j_gene: TRBJ1-4
abundance: .
v_gene: TRBV10-2
len: 14
CDR3aa: CASSVQAPNEKLFF
CDR3nt: TGCGCCAGCAGTGTACAGGCTCCTAATGAAAAACTGTTTTTT

d_gene: TRBD2
j_gene: TRBJ2-1
abundance: .
v_gene: TRBV27
len: 17
CDR3aa: CASTPAERLAGDNEQFF
CDR3nt: TGTGCCAGCACCCCAGCCGAGAGACTAGCGGGGGACAATGAGCAGTTCTTC

d_gene: .
j_gene: TRBJ2-3
abundance: .
v_gene: TRBV27
len: 15
CDR3aa: CASSWAGASTDTQYF
CDR3nt: TGTGCCAGCAGTTGGGCGGGGGCTAGCACAGATACGCAGTATTTT

d_gene: .
j_gene: TRBJ1-4
abundance: .
v_gene: TRBV7-2
len: 15
CDR3aa: CASSLLFGENEKLFF
CDR3nt: TGTGCCAGCAGCCTCCTCTTCGGGGAGAATGAAAAACTGTTTTTT

d_gene: TRBD1
j_gene: TRBJ1-4
abundance: few
v_gene: TRBV3-1/TRBV3-2
len: 14
CDR3aa: CASSQQGAYEKLFF
CDR3nt: TGTGCCAGCAGCCAACAGGGGGCTTATGAAAAACTGTTTTTT

d_gene: .
j_gene: TRBJ2-7
abundance: .
v_gene: TRBV2
len: 15
CDR3aa: CASRGGSADGYEQYF
CDR3nt: TGTGCCAGCAGAGGGGGATCCGCGGACGGTTACGAGCAGTACTTC

d_gene: TRBD2
j_gene: TRBJ2-3
abundance: .
v_gene: TRBV7-2
len: 16
CDR3aa: CASSLVAGVGTDTQYF
CDR3nt: TGTGCCAGCAGCTTGGTAGCGGGGGTAGGCACAGATACGCAGTATTTT

d_gene: .
j_gene: TRBJ1-2
abundance: .
v_gene: TRBV10-3
len: 13
CDR3aa: CAISRTASYGYTF
CDR3nt: TGTGCCATCAGTCGGACAGCTAGCTATGGCTACACCTTC

d_gene: .
j_gene: TRBJ2-3
abundance: .
v_gene: TRBV5-1
len: 14
CDR3aa: CASSLSTSTDTQYF
CDR3nt: TGCGCCAGCAGCTTAAGCACTAGCACAGATACGCAGTATTTT

d_gene: TRBD2
j_gene: TRBJ2-3
abundance: .
v_gene: TRBV5-1
len: 16
CDR3aa: CASSLGVAGGTDTQYF
CDR3nt: TGCGCCAGCAGCTTGGGAGTAGCGGGGGGCACAGATACGCAGTATTTT

d_gene: .
j_gene: TRBJ2-7
abundance: .
v_gene: TRBV11-2
len: 16
CDR3aa: CASKQRPGLTDYEQYF
CDR3nt: TGTGCCAGCAAGCAACGCCCCGGACTGACCGACTACGAGCAGTACTTC

d_gene: TRBD2
j_gene: TRBJ2-1
abundance: .
v_gene: TRBV7-9
len: 15
CDR3aa: CASSRGLAGDNEQFF
CDR3nt: TGTGCCAGCAGCCGGGGACTAGCGGGTGACAATGAGCAGTTCTTC

d_gene: .
j_gene: TRBJ1-6
abundance: .
v_gene: TRBV2
len: 14
CDR3aa: CASSGTAYNSPLHF
CDR3nt: TGTGCCAGCAGTGGGACAGCCTATAATTCACCCCTCCACTTT

d_gene: .
j_gene: TRBJ1-6
abundance: .
v_gene: TRBV4-1
len: 16
CDR3aa: CASSQEGGRAGTPLHF
CDR3nt: TGCGCCAGCAGCCAAGAAGGGGGGAGGGCCGGTACACCCCTCCACTTT

d_gene: .
j_gene: TRBJ2-3
abundance: .
v_gene: TRBV4-2
len: 15
CDR3aa: CASSQEQGTPDTQYF
CDR3nt: TGTGCCAGCAGTCAGGAACAGGGCACCCCGGATACGCAGTATTTT

d_gene: .
j_gene: TRBJ2-2
abundance: few
v_gene: TRBV24-1
len: 15
CDR3aa: CATSDMVGNTGELFF
CDR3nt: TGTGCCACCAGTGATATGGTCGGGAACACCGGGGAGCTGTTTTTT

d_gene: .
j_gene: TRBJ1-1
abundance: .
v_gene: TRBV5-6
len: 13
CDR3aa: CASSWARHAEAFF
CDR3nt: TGTGCCAGCAGCTGGGCCAGACATGCTGAAGCTTTCTTT

d_gene: .
j_gene: TRBJ1-5
abundance: .
v_gene: TRBV6-6
len: 13
CDR3aa: CASSYKGDQPQHF
CDR3nt: TGTGCCAGCAGTTACAAGGGAGATCAGCCCCAGCATTTT